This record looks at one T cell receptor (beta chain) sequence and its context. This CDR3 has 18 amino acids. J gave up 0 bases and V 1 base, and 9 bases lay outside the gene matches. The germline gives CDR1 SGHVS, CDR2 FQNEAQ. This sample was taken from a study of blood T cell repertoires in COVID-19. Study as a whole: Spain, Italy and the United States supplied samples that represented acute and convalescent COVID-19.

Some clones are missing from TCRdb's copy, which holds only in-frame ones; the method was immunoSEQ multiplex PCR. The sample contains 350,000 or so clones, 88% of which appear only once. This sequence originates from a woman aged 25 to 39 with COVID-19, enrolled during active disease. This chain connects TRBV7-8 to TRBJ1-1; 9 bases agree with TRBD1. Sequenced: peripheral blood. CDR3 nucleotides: TGTGCCAGCAGCTTAGGGAAAGGACAGGGGTGGGTGAACACTGAAGCTTTCTTT. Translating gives CASSLGKGQGWVNTEAFF.